These 5 T cell receptor beta chains were all obtained from the same sample, sequenced in a study of T cell clones after liver transplantation. Assay: immunoSEQ multiplex PCR; the TCRdb copy retains only in-frame clones and omits some. In the table there are roughly 74,000 clones, about four fifths of which are singletons. The sequences come from CD4+ T cells from blood, collected before liver transplant. These receptors all stem from a human donor who received a liver transplant.

In this sample, this clone turned up a few times. This chain links TRBV18 with TRBJ1-3; D perhaps matches TRBD1 (5 bases). Germline V gene data show CDR1 as KGHSH and CDR2 as LQKENI. The CDR3 covers 15 residues. Trimming stripped 2 bases from V and 1 base from J, with 9 bases between. CDR3 sequence (DNA): TGTGCCAGCTCACCAGGGGGAGGTTCTGGAAACACCATATATTTT. It encodes CASSPGGGSGNTIYF. The full variable domain, its missing parts supplied by reference TRBV18 and TRBJ1-3, is NAGVMQNPRHLVRRRGQEARLRCSPMKGHSHVYWYRQLPEEGLKFMVYLQKENIIDESGMPKERFSAEFPKEGPSILRIQQVVRGDSAAYFCASSPGGGSGNTIYFGEGSWLTVV.

CDR3 bases: TGTGCCAGCAGTTTGGGGCTGATGCGGGCAGGGACTAACTATGGCTACACCTTC. Translated: CASSLGLMRAGTNYGYTF. V and J are TRBV28 and TRBJ1-2, with D perhaps TRBD1 (5 bases). Trimming took off 3 bases at V and 0 bases at J, with 20 bases between the two ends. This CDR3 region has 18 residues. CDR1 is MDHEN, CDR2 SYDVKM, per germline.

This rearrangement joins TRBV11-1 to TRBJ2-1; the D is unclear. V lost 0 bases, J lost 7 bases, and 1 base lay in between. Germline V lookup: CDR1 SGHAT, CDR2 FQDESV (reference sequence). This CDR3 is built from 11 residues. CDR3 region: CASSLANEQFF. In DNA form, the CDR3 reads TGTGCCAGCAGCTTAGCGAATGAGCAGTTCTTC.

The gene calls are TRBV19 and TRBJ2-3; maybe TRBD2 (6 bases). The CDR3 length is 13 residues. Germline V lookup: CDR1 LNHDA, CDR2 SQIVND (reference sequence). V shed 5 bases and J shed 3 bases, with 9 bases lying between them. The CDR3 reads CASSSGVTDTQYF. CDR3 in DNA: TGTGCCAGTAGTTCGGGGGTTACAGATACGCAGTATTTT.

This clone showed up just a few times. This sequence joins TRBV7-2 and TRBJ2-7, with 10 bases aligning to TRBD2. The CDR3 contains 16 residues. Looked up from germline, CDR1 is SGHTA and CDR2 is FQGNSA. The trim removed 1 base at V and 3 bases at J, leaving 6 bases unmatched. CDR3 DNA: TGTGCCAGCAGCTTAGGCCCACTAGCGGGAAACTACGAGCAGTACTTC. Its protein product is CASSLGPLAGNYEQYF.